The rows below give T cell receptor beta chains drawn from one sample of a study of blood T cell repertoires in COVID-19. Generated by immunoSEQ multiplex PCR, the TCRdb table keeps only in-frame clones and is missing some. Here the sample spans about 40,000 clones, just over 85% being singletons. What was sequenced was peripheral blood. The origin of the receptors is a man between 40 and 49 years old with active COVID-19. Both conserved end residues are part of each CDR3. The D gene is left open where the match is weak. The listing skips clone size in some rows; elsewhere it reads once, few, many or a size class.

V gene,J gene,D gene,clone size,CDR3 DNA,CDR3 protein
TRBV29-1,TRBJ1-2,TRBD1,.,TGCAGCGTTGGACTTGGACAGGGCGGCTATGGCTACACCTTC,CSVGLGQGGYGYTF
TRBV2,TRBJ1-4,.,.,TGTGCCAGCAGTGACGAGGTTCATGAAAAACTGTTTTTT,CASSDEVHEKLFF
TRBV9,TRBJ2-1,TRBD2,.,TGTGCCAGCAGCGTCAGTCTCGGACTAGCGGGGAATGAGCAGTTCTTC,CASSVSLGLAGNEQFF
TRBV30,TRBJ2-1,.,.,TGTGCCTGGAGCGAGAGAGACAATGAGCAGTTCTTC,CAWSERDNEQFF
TRBV9,TRBJ2-1,.,.,TGTGCCAGCAGCGTAGAGGCTAGCGAGTACAATGAGCAGTTCTTC,CASSVEASEYNEQFF
TRBV28,TRBJ2-2,.,.,TGTGCCAGCAGGCCTCCCACGGCGGCTAACACCGGGGAGCTGTTTTTT,CASRPPTAANTGELFF
TRBV11-2,TRBJ2-7,TRBD1,.,TGTGCCAGCAGCTTCGGACAGGCTATCTCCTACGAGCAGTACTTC,CASSFGQAISYEQYF
TRBV24-1,TRBJ2-2,TRBD1,.,TGTGCCACCAATACCGGGACAGGGAGGACCGGGGAGCTGTTTTTT,CATNTGTGRTGELFF
TRBV9,TRBJ1-5,TRBD1,.,TGTGCCAGCAGCGTAGTAGGGACAGGAAAAAGTGGCAATCAGCCCCAGCATTTT,CASSVVGTGKSGNQPQHF
TRBV30,TRBJ1-5,.,.,TGTGCCTGGAGTGTCCAGGGGCCCAGTCAGCCCCAGCATTTT,CAWSVQGPSQPQHF
TRBV7-8,TRBJ2-1,TRBD2,.,TGTGCCAGCAGCGCCTCCGGGACTAGGGGCAATGAGCAGTTCTTC,CASSASGTRGNEQFF
TRBV4-1,TRBJ2-2,.,.,TGCGCCAGCAGCCAAGTGCGAGCTCCGAACACCGGGGAGCTGTTTTTT,CASSQVRAPNTGELFF
TRBV7-6,TRBJ2-2,TRBD2,.,TGTGCCAGCAGCCCTGTAGCGGGAGATACCGGGGAGCTGTTTTTT,CASSPVAGDTGELFF
TRBV10-3,TRBJ1-5,.,.,TGTGCCATCAGTGAGTCCCGGTCCGAACAGCCCCAGCATTTT,CAISESRSEQPQHF
TRBV10-3,TRBJ2-1,.,.,TGTGCCATCAAAGCGGGTCATGGGCATGAGCAGTTCTTC,CAIKAGHGHEQFF
TRBV27,TRBJ1-5,.,.,TGTGCCAGCAGGCCTGTGGGGGCTATTAATCAGCCCCAGCATTTT,CASRPVGAINQPQHF
TRBV27,TRBJ1-6,.,.,TGTGCCAGCAGTTCCCTCCCCGGACAGTATAATTCACCCCTCCACTTT,CASSSLPGQYNSPLHF
TRBV5-1,TRBJ2-5,TRBD2,.,TGCGCCTCGGGACTAGCGGATGGGGAGACCCAGTACTTC,CASGLADGETQYF
TRBV5-1,TRBJ1-1,.,.,TGCGCCAGCAGCTTGGAGGGGATGGGCACTGAAGCTTTCTTT,CASSLEGMGTEAFF
TRBV7-3,TRBJ2-1,TRBD2,.,TGTGCCAGCAGCCCAAGACTAGCGGGGACAAGCTCCTACAATGAGCAGTTCTTC,CASSPRLAGTSSYNEQFF
TRBV19,TRBJ2-1,TRBD2,.,TGTGCCAGTAGCACGCCCCGGACTAGCGGAGCCTACAATGAGCAGTTCTTC,CASSTPRTSGAYNEQFF
TRBV29-1,TRBJ1-1,TRBD1,.,TGCAGCGTTCTGGTGAGCAGGGGGGCTGAAGCTTTCTTT,CSVLVSRGAEAFF
TRBV27,TRBJ1-5,.,.,TGTGCCAGCAGTTTAGCCGGGAATCAGCCCCAGCATTTT,CASSLAGNQPQHF
TRBV5-6,TRBJ2-7,.,.,TGTGCCAGCAGCCTAGGTCAGGGAGGATCCTACGAGCAGTACTTC,CASSLGQGGSYEQYF
TRBV19,TRBJ1-1,.,.,TGTGCCAGTGACTGGAGTGGGGGGATCAGCAACACTGAAGCTTTCTTT,CASDWSGGISNTEAFF
TRBV10-3,TRBJ2-7,TRBD2,.,TGTGCCATCAGTCTTAACCTACTAGCGGGAGATTCCTACGAGCAGTACTTC,CAISLNLLAGDSYEQYF
TRBV10-3,TRBJ1-3,.,.,TGTGCCATCGGCCAGGGTTTCTCTGGAAACACCATATATTTT,CAIGQGFSGNTIYF
TRBV5-1,TRBJ2-3,.,.,TGCGCCAGCAGTTGGGTACAGAGCACAGATACGCAGTATTTT,CASSWVQSTDTQYF
TRBV19,TRBJ2-6,TRBD2,.,TGTGCCAGTAGTATAGAACGAGCTAGCGGAGTTGTCGGGGCCAACGTCCTGACTTTC,CASSIERASGVVGANVLTF
TRBV25-1,TRBJ2-2,.,.,TGTGCCAGCAGTGAGGACTCCGGGAACACCGGGGAGCTGTTTTTT,CASSEDSGNTGELFF
TRBV29-1,TRBJ2-7,TRBD2,.,TGCAGCGTTGAGGGCCTAGCGGGAGGGCCGGGTGACGAGCAGTACTTC,CSVEGLAGGPGDEQYF
TRBV9,TRBJ2-1,.,.,TGTGCCAGCAGGGGGACTGGAAGCTCCTACAATGAGCAGTTCTTC,CASRGTGSSYNEQFF
TRBV18,TRBJ2-2,.,.,TGTGCCAGCTCACCCCCCCAACTAGATTGGACCGGGGAGCTGTTTTTT,CASSPPQLDWTGELFF
TRBV27,TRBJ2-1,.,.,TGTGCCAGCAGTTTTGTGGCGGGGGCTTACAATGAGCAGTTCTTC,CASSFVAGAYNEQFF
TRBV6-5,TRBJ2-2,.,.,TGTGCCAGCAGTTACTCGGCAGGGGGGTGGGAGCTGTTTTTT,CASSYSAGGWELFF
TRBV6-6,TRBJ2-7,.,.,TGTGCCAGCAGTTACCTCCCCGCGGAGCAGTACTTC,CASSYLPAEQYF
TRBV7-3,TRBJ2-5,TRBD2,few,TGTGCCAGCAGCCCTCTAGCGGGCAACCAAGAGACCCAGTACTTC,CASSPLAGNQETQYF
TRBV13,TRBJ1-2,.,.,TGTGCCAGCAGCCAGGGGCAGGGTATGGCTGGCTACACCTTC,CASSQGQGMAGYTF
TRBV7-3,TRBJ2-3,.,few,TGTGCCAGCAGCTCCCTAGCGAGAGAAAGAGATACGCAGTATTTT,CASSSLARERDTQYF
TRBV28,TRBJ1-1,.,.,TGTGCCAGCAGTCCCCGGGGGGGGGTAGACACTGAAGCTTTCTTT,CASSPRGGVDTEAFF
TRBV5-4,TRBJ1-4,.,.,TGTGCCAGCAGCCTTGGGTTAGGAGGGGCATCTGAAAAACTGTTTTTT,CASSLGLGGASEKLFF
TRBV9,TRBJ2-5,TRBD2,.,TGTGCCAGCAGCGTAGGGGGTAGCGGGAGGGCCGATCCGGAGACCCAGTACTTC,CASSVGGSGRADPETQYF
TRBV29-1,TRBJ2-7,TRBD1,.,TGCAGCGTTGAGGGGGACAGGAACCGGGAAACCTACGAGCAGTACTTC,CSVEGDRNRETYEQYF
TRBV9,TRBJ2-5,.,.,TGTGCCAGCAGCGTAGGGTCCGGGACCCAGTACTTC,CASSVGSGTQYF
TRBV19,TRBJ2-7,TRBD2,.,TGTGCCAGTAGTTCACTAGCGGGGGGATCCTACGAGCAGTACTTC,CASSSLAGGSYEQYF